This TCR beta chain was sequenced in a study of T cells in Graves' hyperthyroidism and ophthalmopathy. Uncontrolled infection, other autoimmune disease, pregnancy or lactation barred patients from enrollment. This clonotype came up many times. What it binds is unknown. Researchers amplified the TCR beta CDR3 regions from RNA transcripts. Initially, a first-round RT-PCR of the TCR CDR3 employed the HTBI primer set. Each CDR3 protein gets one entry after TCRdb re-called the multiplex PCR reads with MiXCR. The data hold more than 550,000 distinct CDR3 sequences, with just under 45% observed a single time. CDR3 length: 12 residues. V was shortened by 1 base and J by 4 bases, with 7 bases between the two germline ends. Germline V gives CDR1 DFQATT, CDR2 SNEGSKA (reference sequence). Broader study findings: Model output signaled ophthalmopathy a median about 6.3 months ahead of onset. Most thyroid-expanded clonotypes above 0.001 were also found in blood.

Sequencing was done on a sample of peripheral blood or thyroid tissue (not recorded which). The clonotype was recovered from an adult man with Graves' disease, either hyperthyroidism or ophthalmopathy (not recorded which). The chain joins TRBV20-1 to TRBJ1-2, with D uncertain. CDR3 in DNA: TGCAGTGCTAGAGGAGCAGTCTATGGCTACACCTTC. It codes for CSARGAVYGYTF.